This TCR beta chain was captured by sequencing in a study of blood T cell repertoires in COVID-19. Study as a whole: The origin of the acute and convalescent COVID-19 samples was the United States, Italy and Spain. PBMCs, B-cell-depleted T cells, or T cells provided the cDNA or gDNA that made up the material.

The ends were cut back, 4 bases at V and 8 bases at J, with 9 bases in the middle. The CDR3 is 12 residues long. Germline CDR1 reads SGHNT; CDR2 reads YENEEA. In the study's own analysis: Quantification of nucleated cells was approximated via reference gene primer amplification. Assay: immunoSEQ multiplex PCR; the TCRdb copy retains only in-frame clones and omits some. That table gives V, J and clone size, and the DNA gave D and trimming. Here the sample spans about 240,000 clones, about 81% being singletons. The clonotype originates from a woman aged 55 to 70 with active or convalescent COVID-19. Sequences were obtained from peripheral blood. The rearrangement links TRBV11-3 to TRBJ2-1; D perhaps matches TRBD1 (5 bases). The CDR3, as DNA: TGTGCCAGCAGCTGGCAGGGTGATGAGCAGTTCTTC. It encodes CASSWQGDEQFF.